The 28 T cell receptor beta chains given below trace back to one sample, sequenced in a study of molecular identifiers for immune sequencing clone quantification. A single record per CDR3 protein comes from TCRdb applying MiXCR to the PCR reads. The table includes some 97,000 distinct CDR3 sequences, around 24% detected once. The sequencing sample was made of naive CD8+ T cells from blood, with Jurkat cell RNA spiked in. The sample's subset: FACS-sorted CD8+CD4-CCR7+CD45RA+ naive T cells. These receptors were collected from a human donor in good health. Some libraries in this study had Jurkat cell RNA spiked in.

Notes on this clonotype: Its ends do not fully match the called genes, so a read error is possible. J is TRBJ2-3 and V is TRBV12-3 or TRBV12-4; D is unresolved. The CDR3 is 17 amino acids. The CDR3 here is CASSSLYRPTKRDTQYF. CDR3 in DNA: TGTGCCAGCAGCTCCCTTTACCGACCTACCAAAAGAGATACGCAATATTTT.

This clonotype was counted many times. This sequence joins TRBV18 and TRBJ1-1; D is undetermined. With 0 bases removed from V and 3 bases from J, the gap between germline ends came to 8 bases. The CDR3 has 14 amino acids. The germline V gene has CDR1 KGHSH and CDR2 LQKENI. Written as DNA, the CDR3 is TGTGCCAGCTCACCACCCGCCTGGGACACTGAAGCTTTCTTT. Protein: CASSPPAWDTEAFF.

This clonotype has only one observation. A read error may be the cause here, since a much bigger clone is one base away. CDR3 DNA sequence: TGTGCCATCCCTTCCCCGGACAGGGCGTCCTACGAGCAGTACTTC. Translation: CAIPSPDRASYEQYF. V usage is TRBV5-3 and J usage is TRBJ2-7, with 8 bases lining up with TRBD1. TRBV5-3 is an open reading frame, and its role is uncertain. The CDR3 length is 15 residues. With 9 bases clipped from V and 1 base from J, the junction kept 12 bases outside the gene matches.

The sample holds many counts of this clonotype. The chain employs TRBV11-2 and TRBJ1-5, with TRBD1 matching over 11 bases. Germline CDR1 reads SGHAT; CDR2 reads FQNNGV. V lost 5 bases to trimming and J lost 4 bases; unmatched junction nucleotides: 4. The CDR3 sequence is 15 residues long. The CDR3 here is CASSDGQGANQPQHF. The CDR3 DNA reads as TGTGCCAGCAGCGACGGACAGGGGGCGAATCAGCCCCAGCATTTT.

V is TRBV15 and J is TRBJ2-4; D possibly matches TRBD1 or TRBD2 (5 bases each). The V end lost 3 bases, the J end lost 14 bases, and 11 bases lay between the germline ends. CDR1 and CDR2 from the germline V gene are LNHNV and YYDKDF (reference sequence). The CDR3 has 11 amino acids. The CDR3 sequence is CATSRGTEEYF. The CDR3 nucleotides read TGTGCCACCAGCAGGGGGACGGAGGAGTACTTC.

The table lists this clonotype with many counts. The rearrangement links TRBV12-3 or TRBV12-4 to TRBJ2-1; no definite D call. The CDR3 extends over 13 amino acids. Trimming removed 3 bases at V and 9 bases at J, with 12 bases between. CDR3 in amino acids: CASSFGLVAEQFF. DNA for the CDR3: TGTGCCAGCAGTTTTGGGCTAGTTGCTGAGCAGTTCTTC.

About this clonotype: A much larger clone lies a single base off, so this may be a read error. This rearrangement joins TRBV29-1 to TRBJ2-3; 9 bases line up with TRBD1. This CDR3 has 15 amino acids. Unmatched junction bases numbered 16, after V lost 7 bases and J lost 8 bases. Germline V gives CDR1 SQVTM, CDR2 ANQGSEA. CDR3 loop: CSAGGGTGFSGTQYF. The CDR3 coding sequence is TGCAGCGCGGGGGGAGGGACAGGGTTTTCAGGTACGCAGTATTTT.

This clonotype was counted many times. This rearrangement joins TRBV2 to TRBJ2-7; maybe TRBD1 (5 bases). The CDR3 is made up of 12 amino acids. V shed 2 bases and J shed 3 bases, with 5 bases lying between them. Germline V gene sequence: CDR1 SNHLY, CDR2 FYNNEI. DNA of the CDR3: TGTGCCAGCAGTGAAAGGGGCTACGAGCAGTACTTC. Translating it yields CASSERGYEQYF.

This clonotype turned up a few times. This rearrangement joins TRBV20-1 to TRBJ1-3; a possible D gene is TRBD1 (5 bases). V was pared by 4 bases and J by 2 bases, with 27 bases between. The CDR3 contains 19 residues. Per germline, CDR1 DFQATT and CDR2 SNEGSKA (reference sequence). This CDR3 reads CSATTGGVSGSQAGNTIYF. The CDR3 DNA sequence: TGCAGTGCTACCACGGGGGGGGTGTCGGGGAGCCAAGCTGGAAACACCATATATTTT.

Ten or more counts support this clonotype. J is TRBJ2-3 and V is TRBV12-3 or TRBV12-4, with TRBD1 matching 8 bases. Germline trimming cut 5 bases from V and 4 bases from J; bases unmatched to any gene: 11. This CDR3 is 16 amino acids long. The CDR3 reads CASSPGQGAVADTQYF. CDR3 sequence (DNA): TGTGCCAGCAGTCCAGGCCAGGGGGCCGTAGCAGATACGCAGTATTTT.

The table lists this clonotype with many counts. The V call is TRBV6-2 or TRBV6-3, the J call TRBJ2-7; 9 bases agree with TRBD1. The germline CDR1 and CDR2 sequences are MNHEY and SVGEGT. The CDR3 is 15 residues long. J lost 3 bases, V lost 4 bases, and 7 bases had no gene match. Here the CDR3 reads CASSSSGTGIYEQYF. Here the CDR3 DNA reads TGTGCCAGCAGTTCCAGCGGGACAGGGATCTACGAGCAGTACTTC.

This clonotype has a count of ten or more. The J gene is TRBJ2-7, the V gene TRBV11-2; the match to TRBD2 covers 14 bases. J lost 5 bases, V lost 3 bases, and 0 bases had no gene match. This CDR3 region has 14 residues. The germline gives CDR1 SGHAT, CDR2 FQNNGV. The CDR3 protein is CASSLGLAGDEQYF. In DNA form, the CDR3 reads TGTGCCAGCAGCTTGGGACTAGCGGGGGACGAGCAGTACTTC. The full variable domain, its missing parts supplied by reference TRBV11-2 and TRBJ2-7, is EAGVAQSPRYKIIEKRQSVAFWCNPISGHATLYWYQQILGQGPKLLIQFQNNGVVDDSQLPKDRFSAERLKGVDSTLKIQPAKLEDSAVYLCASSLGLAGDEQYFGPGTRLTVT.

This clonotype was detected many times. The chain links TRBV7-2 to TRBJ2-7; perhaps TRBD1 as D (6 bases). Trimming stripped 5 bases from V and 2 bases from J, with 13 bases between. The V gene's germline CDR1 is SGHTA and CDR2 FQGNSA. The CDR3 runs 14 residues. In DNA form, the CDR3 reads TGTGCCAGCAGCCTTACAGGGTACCCCTACGAGCAGTACTTC. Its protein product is CASSLTGYPYEQYF.

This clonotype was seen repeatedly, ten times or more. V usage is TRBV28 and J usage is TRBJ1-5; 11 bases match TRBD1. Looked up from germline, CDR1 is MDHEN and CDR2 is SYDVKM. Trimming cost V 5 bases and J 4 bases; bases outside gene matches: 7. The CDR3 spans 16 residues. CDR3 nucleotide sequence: TGTGCCAGCAGTGCCCCCGGGACAGGGGGAAATCAGCCCCAGCATTTT. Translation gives CASSAPGTGGNQPQHF.

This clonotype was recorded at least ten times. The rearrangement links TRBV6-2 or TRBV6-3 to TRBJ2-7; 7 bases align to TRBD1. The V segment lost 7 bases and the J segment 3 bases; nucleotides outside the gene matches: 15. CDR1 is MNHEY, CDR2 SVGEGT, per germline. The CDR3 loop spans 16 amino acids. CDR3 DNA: TGTGCCAGCACCGACGGCCTTCGGGACAGAAACTACGAGCAGTACTTC. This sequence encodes CASTDGLRDRNYEQYF.

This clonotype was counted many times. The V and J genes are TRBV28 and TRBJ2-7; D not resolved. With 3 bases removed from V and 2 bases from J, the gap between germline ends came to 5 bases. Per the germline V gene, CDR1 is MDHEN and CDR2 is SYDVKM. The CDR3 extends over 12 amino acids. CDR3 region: CASSLEPYEQYF. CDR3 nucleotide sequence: TGTGCCAGCAGTTTGGAGCCCTACGAGCAGTACTTC.

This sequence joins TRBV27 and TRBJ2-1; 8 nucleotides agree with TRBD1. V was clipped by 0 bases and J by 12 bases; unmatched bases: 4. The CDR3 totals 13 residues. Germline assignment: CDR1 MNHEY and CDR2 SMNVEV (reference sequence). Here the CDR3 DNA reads TGTGCCAGCAGTTTATCCCACACAGGGGGGCAGTTCTTC. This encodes CASSLSHTGGQFF.

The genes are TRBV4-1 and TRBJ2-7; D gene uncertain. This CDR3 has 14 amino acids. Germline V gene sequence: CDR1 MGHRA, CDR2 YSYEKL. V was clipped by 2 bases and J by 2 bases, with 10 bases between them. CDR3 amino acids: CASSQRSWTYEQYF. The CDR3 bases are TGCGCCAGCAGCCAACGGTCATGGACCTACGAGCAGTACTTC.

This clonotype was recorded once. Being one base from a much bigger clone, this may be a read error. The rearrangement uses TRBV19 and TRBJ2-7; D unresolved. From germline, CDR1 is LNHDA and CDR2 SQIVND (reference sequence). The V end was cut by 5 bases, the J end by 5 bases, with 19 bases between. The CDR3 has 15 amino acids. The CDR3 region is CASSFRARGTHEQYF. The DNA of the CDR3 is TGTGCCAGTAGTTTCCGGGCCCGCGGTACCCACGAGCAGTACTTC.

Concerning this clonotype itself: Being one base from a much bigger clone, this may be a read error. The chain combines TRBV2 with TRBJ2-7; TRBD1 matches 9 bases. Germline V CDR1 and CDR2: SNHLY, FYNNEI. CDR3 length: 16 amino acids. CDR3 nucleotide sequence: TGTGCCAGCAGCCCCGGGACAGGGTTAGAGGGCTACGGGCAGTACTTC. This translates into CASSPGTGLEGYGQYF.

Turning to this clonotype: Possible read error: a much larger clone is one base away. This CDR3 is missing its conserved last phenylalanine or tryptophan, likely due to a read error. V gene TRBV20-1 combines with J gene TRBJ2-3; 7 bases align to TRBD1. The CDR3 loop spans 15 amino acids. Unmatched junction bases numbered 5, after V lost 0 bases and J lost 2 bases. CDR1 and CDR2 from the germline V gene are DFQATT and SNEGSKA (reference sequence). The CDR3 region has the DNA TGCAGTGCTAGAGATCGGGACAGCTACACAGATACGCAGTATTAT. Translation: CSARDRDSYTDTQYY.

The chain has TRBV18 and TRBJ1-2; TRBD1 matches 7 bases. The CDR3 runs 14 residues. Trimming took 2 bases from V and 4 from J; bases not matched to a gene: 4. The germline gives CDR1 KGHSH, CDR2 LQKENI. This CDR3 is CASSPAGGSYGYTF. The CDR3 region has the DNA TGTGCCAGCTCACCAGCAGGGGGAAGCTATGGCTACACCTTC. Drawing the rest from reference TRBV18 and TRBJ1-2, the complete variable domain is NAGVMQNPRHLVRRRGQEARLRCSPMKGHSHVYWYRQLPEEGLKFMVYLQKENIIDESGMPKERFSAEFPKEGPSILRIQQVVRGDSAAYFCASSPAGGSYGYTFGSGTRLTVV.

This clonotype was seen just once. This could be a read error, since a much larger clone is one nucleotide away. CDR3 DNA sequence: TGTGCCAGTAGTCCTGGGACAGAGGCCGTCTACGAGCAGTACTTC. It encodes CASSPGTEAVYEQYF. The V gene is TRBV19, the J gene TRBJ2-7; the match to TRBD1 covers 7 bases. CDR1 LNHDA and CDR2 SQIVND come from the germline V gene (reference sequence). This CDR3 has 15 residues. J gave up 3 bases and V 5 bases, and 10 bases lay outside the gene matches.

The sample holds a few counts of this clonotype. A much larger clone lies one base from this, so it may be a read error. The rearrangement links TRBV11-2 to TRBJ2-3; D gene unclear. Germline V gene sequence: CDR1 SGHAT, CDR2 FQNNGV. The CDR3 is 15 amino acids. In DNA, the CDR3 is TGTGCCAGCGGCTTAGTTGGCGGTAGCACAGATACGCAGTATTTT. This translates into CASGLVGGSTDTQYF.

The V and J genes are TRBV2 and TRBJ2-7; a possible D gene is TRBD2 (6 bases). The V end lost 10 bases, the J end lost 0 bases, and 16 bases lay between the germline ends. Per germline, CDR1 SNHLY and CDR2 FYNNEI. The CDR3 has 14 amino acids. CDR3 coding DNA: TGTGCCACCGGGGGAACGTGGGGCTCCTACGAGCAGTACTTC. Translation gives CATGGTWGSYEQYF.

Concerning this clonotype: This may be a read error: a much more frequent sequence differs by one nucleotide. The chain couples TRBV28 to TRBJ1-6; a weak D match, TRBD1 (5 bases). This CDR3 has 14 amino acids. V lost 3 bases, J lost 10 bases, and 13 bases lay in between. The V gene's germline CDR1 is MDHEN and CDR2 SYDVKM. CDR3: CASSLPPWGSPLHF. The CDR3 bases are TGTGCCAGCAGTTTGCCCCCTTGGGGGTCACCCCTCCACTTT.

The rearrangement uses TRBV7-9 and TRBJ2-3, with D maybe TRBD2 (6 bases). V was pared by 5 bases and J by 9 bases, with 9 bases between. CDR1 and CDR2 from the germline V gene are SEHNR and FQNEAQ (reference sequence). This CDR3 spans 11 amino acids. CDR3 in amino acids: CASSPSGTQYF. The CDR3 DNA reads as TGTGCCAGCAGCCCCAGCGGGACGCAGTATTTT.

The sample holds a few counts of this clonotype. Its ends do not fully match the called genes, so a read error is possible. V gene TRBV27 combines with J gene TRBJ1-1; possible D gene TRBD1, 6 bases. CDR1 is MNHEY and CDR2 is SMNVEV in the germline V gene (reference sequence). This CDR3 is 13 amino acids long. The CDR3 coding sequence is TGTGCCAGCCGCGGGGGCATGAACACTGTAGCTTTCTTT. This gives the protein CASRGGMNTVAFF.